This TCR beta chain was profiled in a study of cytomegalovirus exposure and HLA in healthy donors. PCR was performed using 60 Vbeta and 13 Jbeta primers. Sequenced by immunoSEQ multiplex PCR; TCRdb stores in-frame clones only, minus some. Counted here are roughly 290,000 clones, around 90% occurring once; the ten biggest clones make up about 2.5%. Comment on this clone: What it binds is not known.

General study points: A later analysis associated 15,000 or so TCR beta sequences with HLA alleles at a 0.05 false discovery rate. There were some public TCRs occurring in many donors, but most TCR sequences were rare.

This clonotype was obtained from a young woman in good health and CMV-seronegative. Sequenced material: PBMCs.

CDR3 bases: TGTGCCAGCAGTCCCGCGTTTAATGAAAAACTGTTTTTT. Encoded protein: CASSPAFNEKLFF. This chain connects TRBV7-9 to TRBJ1-4; no reliable D call. Germline V gene sequence: CDR1 SEHNR, CDR2 FQNEAQ (reference sequence). Deletions cut 6 bases from V and 4 bases from J, with 9 bases between. The CDR3 covers 13 residues.